This TCR beta chain was recorded in a study of molecular identifiers for immune sequencing clone quantification. Each CDR3 protein is one row after TCRdb ran MiXCR on the PCR reads. Here the sample spans fewer than 350,000 distinct CDR3 sequences, 20% to 25% being singletons. This clonotype was seen ten or more times. Its antigen is unidentified. J was trimmed by 2 bases and V by 4 bases; bases with no gene match: 10. The CDR3 length is 16 residues. From germline, CDR1 is DFQATT and CDR2 SNEGSKA (reference sequence). Findings and caveats of the study: For highly expanded clones, sizes could be underestimated when identical TCR molecules share a barcode.

The sequenced material came from naive CD8+ T cells from blood, with Jurkat cell RNA spiked in. The subset denotes: FACS-sorted CD8+CD4-CCR7+CD45RA+ naive T cells. The V call is TRBV20-1, the J call TRBJ2-3; 9 bases align to TRBD2. This receptor was taken from a human donor in good health. Some libraries in this study had Jurkat cell RNA spiked in. In nucleotides, the CDR3 is TGCAGTGCTATTGATGGCGGGAGGGCCGTCACAGATACGCAGTATTTT. It encodes CSAIDGGRAVTDTQYF.